This TCR beta chain came from a study of T cell responses to AZD1222 COVID-19 vaccine. Study details: Researchers grouped second doses given at about 4 or about 12 weeks into one pool. Overall study results and limits: The study reported that nearly half of spike-specific TCRs target unmutated variant regions. Females outnumbered males among donors, who were mostly white British; clonal diversity was possibly underestimated.

V shed 5 bases and J shed 0 bases, with 2 bases lying between them. Germline V gene data show CDR1 as SGHRS and CDR2 as YFSETQ. The CDR3 runs to 12 residues. Assay: immunoSEQ multiplex PCR; the TCRdb copy retains only in-frame clones and omits some. Of fewer than 150,000 clones in the sample, roughly 89% are singletons; the top ten hold 1.9%. A note on this clone: Its specificity is not known.

This sequence originates from an adult in good health. This material consisted of peripheral blood, taken on day 0 of AZD1222 vaccination. The chain carries TRBV5-1 and TRBJ2-2; D unclear. CDR3 region: CASRANTGELFF. The CDR3 nucleotides are TGCGCCAGCAGGGCGAACACCGGGGAGCTGTTTTTT.